This passage covers 17 T cell receptor beta chains from one sample sequenced in a study of OX40 agonist ivuxolimab in advanced cancers. Profiling relied on immunoSEQ multiplex PCR, and the TCRdb table lists in-frame clones only, not all of them. The table records about 68,000 clones, approximately 90% of them present only once. The sample here was CD4+ or CD8+ T cells sorted from blood, taken in a trial of the OX40 agonist ivuxolimab. The origin of the receptors is an adult with an advanced solid tumor such as melanoma, head and neck, liver or kidney cancer.

V and J are TRBV5-3 and TRBJ2-2; the D gene is possibly TRBD1 (6 bases). TRBV5-3 is marked as an open reading frame, function uncertain. The V and J ends lost 8 bases and 0 bases respectively, with 14 bases between them. This CDR3 contains 15 residues. CDR3 in DNA: TGTGCCAGCAGACAGGACTTTACGAACACCGGGGAGCTGTTTTTT. It codes for CASRQDFTNTGELFF.

This clone was seen just once. The gene calls are TRBV9 and TRBJ2-7, with D possibly TRBD1 on 5 matching bases. The CDR3 runs 13 residues. Trimming took off 0 bases at V and 3 bases at J, with 7 bases between the two ends. Germline values: CDR1 SGDLS, CDR2 YYNGEE. DNA for the CDR3: TGTGCCAGCAGCGTAGAGGGGCGCTACGAGCAGTACTTC. Amino acid sequence: CASSVEGRYEQYF.

In its sample, this clone was seen a few times. The V call is TRBV30, the J call TRBJ2-1; 13 bases are shared with TRBD2. The CDR3 totals 17 residues. Per germline, CDR1 GTSNPN and CDR2 SVGIG (reference sequence). The ends lost 0 bases at V and 6 bases at J; junction bases unmatched: 8. CDR3 loop: CAWSVPGLAGRVNEQFF. DNA of the CDR3: TGTGCCTGGAGTGTCCCGGGACTAGCGGGAAGGGTCAATGAGCAGTTCTTC.

V is TRBV18 and J is TRBJ1-1; 8 bases match TRBD1. This CDR3 spans 16 amino acids. Looked up from germline, CDR1 is KGHSH and CDR2 is LQKENI. V was clipped by 2 bases and J by 4 bases; unmatched bases: 9. The CDR3 DNA sequence: TGTGCCAGCTCACCAAGTCCACGGACAGGGAGCACTGAAGCTTTCTTT. It yields the protein CASSPSPRTGSTEAFF.

The V call is TRBV6-1, the J call TRBJ2-7, with 7 bases fitting TRBD1. Per the germline V gene, CDR1 is MNHNS and CDR2 is SASEGT. Trimming removed 8 bases from V and 1 base from J; junction bases left unmatched: 11. The CDR3 runs to 15 residues. The CDR3 DNA sequence: TGTGCCAGCCAGGCAACGGCAGGGGGATCCTACGAGCAGTACTTC. Translation: CASQATAGGSYEQYF.

Here the CDR3 DNA reads TGCGCCAGCAGCCTAACGACCAGTGCCGGGGCCAACGTCCTGACTTTC. Residues: CASSLTTSAGANVLTF. The chain employs TRBV5-1 and TRBJ2-6; D gene unclear. The CDR3 consists of 16 residues. Germline-derived CDR1 and CDR2 are SGHRS and YFSETQ. V lost 4 bases, J lost 4 bases, and 15 bases lay in between.

The V and J genes are TRBV7-3 and TRBJ1-2, with D perhaps matching TRBD1 (5 bases). CDR3 length equals 13 residues. V was cut by 1 base and J by 6 bases, with 9 bases left in between. CDR1 and CDR2 (germline): SGHTA, FQGTGA. In nucleotides, the CDR3 is TGTGCCAGCAGCTTAATCGAACAGGATGGCTACACCTTC. Encoded protein: CASSLIEQDGYTF.

V and J are TRBV5-1 and TRBJ1-3; unclear D gene. CDR3 size: 16 residues. The V end was cut by 4 bases, the J end by 0 bases, with 14 bases between. Germline CDR1 reads SGHRS; CDR2 reads YFSETQ. The CDR3 spells CASSRNGRNSGNTIYF. CDR3 coding DNA: TGCGCCAGCAGCCGGAACGGGAGAAACTCTGGAAACACCATATATTTT. The whole variable domain, remainder taken from reference TRBV5-1 and TRBJ1-3, is KAGVTQTPRYLIKTRGQQVTLSCSPISGHRSVSWYQQTPGQGLQFLFEYFSETQRNKGNFPGRFSGRQFSNSRSEMNVSTLELGDSALYLCASSRNGRNSGNTIYFGEGSWLTVV.

As for this clone: At one end the junction does not follow the germline gene, possibly because of a read error. The chain links TRBV5-4 to TRBJ1-1; D unclear. The germline gives CDR1 SGHNT, CDR2 YYREEE (reference sequence). This CDR3 contains 15 residues. CDR3 coding DNA: TGTGCCGGCAGCTTGGAGAGGCACGTGAACACTGAAGCTTTCTTT. It translates to CAGSLERHVNTEAFF.

The rearrangement links TRBV5-1 to TRBJ2-1; the D gene is possibly TRBD2 (6 bases). Trimming removed 1 base from V and 3 bases from J, with 14 bases in between. The germline CDR1 and CDR2 sequences are SGHRS and YFSETQ. The CDR3 is 16 residues long. CDR3 sequence reads: CASSLQGGTHYNEQFF. DNA of the CDR3: TGCGCCAGCAGCTTGCAAGGCGGGACCCACTACAATGAGCAGTTCTTC.

The rearrangement uses TRBV5-1 and TRBJ2-1; D gene uncertain. The V end lost 1 base, the J end lost 3 bases, and 8 bases lay between the germline ends. This CDR3 has 14 residues. Looked up from germline, CDR1 is SGHRS and CDR2 is YFSETQ. The CDR3 DNA follows: TGCGCCAGCAGCTTGTCAAGGTACTACAATGAGCAGTTCTTC. This encodes CASSLSRYYNEQFF.

J is TRBJ2-1 and V is TRBV5-4; D unresolved. Germline V CDR1 and CDR2: SGHNT, YYREEE (reference sequence). With 0 bases removed from V and 5 bases from J, the gap between germline ends came to 9 bases. The CDR3 contains 14 residues. CDR3 nucleotides: TGTGCCAGCAGCTTGGTTGGTCCACACAATGAGCAGTTCTTC. The encoded protein is CASSLVGPHNEQFF.

The chain carries TRBV19 and TRBJ2-3; perhaps TRBD2 as D (6 bases). The CDR3 runs 14 residues. CDR1 is LNHDA and CDR2 is SQIVND in the germline V gene (reference sequence). Trimming cost V 1 base and J 3 bases, with 8 bases left between them. The CDR3 spells CASSIGRGTDTQYF. CDR3 coding DNA: TGTGCCAGTAGTATAGGGCGGGGTACAGATACGCAGTATTTT.

The chain links TRBV11-1 to TRBJ2-2; D unclear. Germline CDR1 SGHAT, CDR2 FQDESV (reference sequence). The CDR3 is made up of 12 amino acids. Trimming took 6 bases from V and 4 from J, leaving 6 bases between them. CDR3 sequence: CASRHTTGELFF. Here the CDR3 DNA reads TGTGCCAGCAGGCACACCACCGGGGAGCTGTTTTTT.

This chain joins TRBV19 and TRBJ2-1; TRBD1 might be the D (5 bases). V was trimmed by 4 bases and J by 3 bases, leaving 16 bases between them. The CDR3 covers 16 residues. The germline gives CDR1 LNHDA, CDR2 SQIVND (reference sequence). DNA of the CDR3: TGTGCCAGTAGTACGACAGAGATCAAGATCTACAATGAGCAGTTCTTC. Protein sequence: CASSTTEIKIYNEQFF.

To note about this clone: This same CDR3 is encoded by further DNA sequences in the sample. This rearrangement joins TRBV18 to TRBJ2-7, with 11 positions matching TRBD1. From germline, CDR1 is KGHSH and CDR2 LQKENI. The CDR3 has 15 residues. V trimming: 0 bases; J trimming: 2 bases; junction bases outside the gene matches: 0. The CDR3 nucleotides read TGTGCCAGCTCACCACCGGGACAGGGGGCCTACGAGCAGTACTTC. Amino acids: CASSPPGQGAYEQYF.

This CDR3 is CASSPGTSGAYEQYF. The CDR3 DNA is TGTGCCAGCAGCCCCGGGACTAGCGGGGCGTACGAGCAGTACTTC. The chain links TRBV11-3 to TRBJ2-7, with 13 bases lining up with TRBD2. Germline trimming cut 5 bases from V and 4 bases from J; bases unmatched to any gene: 5. This CDR3 has 15 residues. Per germline, CDR1 SGHNT and CDR2 YENEEA. Variable domain in full (rest from reference TRBV11-3 and TRBJ2-7): EAGVVQSPRYKIIEKKQPVAFWCNPISGHNTLYWYLQNLGQGPELLIRYENEEAVDDSQLPKDRFSAERLKGVDSTLKIQPAELGDSAVYLCASSPGTSGAYEQYFGPGTRLTVT.